Following are 10 T cell receptor beta chains from one sample sequenced in a study of blood T cell repertoires in COVID-19. Assay: immunoSEQ multiplex PCR; the TCRdb copy retains only in-frame clones and omits some. This table has 200,000 to 300,000 clones, 75% to 85% appearing once. The specimen sequenced was peripheral blood. The receptors stem from a human donor in a cohort sampled during active COVID-19.

The gene calls are TRBV7-2 and TRBJ1-4; D is unresolved. CDR1 is SGHTA, CDR2 FQGNSA, per germline. The V end was cut by 5 bases, the J end by 7 bases, with 8 bases between. The CDR3 spans 12 residues. CDR3 DNA sequence: TGTGCCAGCAGCCCCCGGAGTGAAAAACTGTTTTTT. Translating gives CASSPRSEKLFF.

The chain combines TRBV6-4 with TRBJ2-1, with 7 bases lining up with TRBD1. This CDR3 is built from 14 residues. CDR1 is MRHNA, CDR2 SNTAGT, per germline. The junction had 5 bases not matched to a gene; V was cut back by 4 bases and J by 5 bases. The CDR3 DNA reads as TGTGCCAGCAGTGTTGGGGACAGTCACAATGAGCAGTTCTTC. Translating gives CASSVGDSHNEQFF.

V usage is TRBV6-5 and J usage is TRBJ1-1; D not resolved. Germline CDR1 MNHEY, CDR2 SVGAGI. V dropped 7 bases and J dropped 1 base, with 16 bases sitting between them. This CDR3 has 15 amino acids. CDR3 loop: CASTLLVSGNTEAFF. The CDR3 coding sequence is TGTGCCAGCACCCTTTTGGTATCGGGGAACACTGAAGCTTTCTTT.

The chain has TRBV7-2 and TRBJ2-7, with 13 bases that match TRBD2. Trimming removed 0 bases from V and 2 bases from J; junction bases left unmatched: 4. This CDR3 has 17 residues. Germline V CDR1 and CDR2: SGHTA, FQGNSA. Here the CDR3 DNA reads TGTGCCAGCAGCTTAGCCGGGACTAGCGGGATCCCCTACGAGCAGTACTTC. Translation gives CASSLAGTSGIPYEQYF.

The rearrangement uses TRBV20-1 and TRBJ1-2; weak D call: TRBD1 (5 bases). Germline CDR1 is DFQATT and CDR2 is SNEGSKA (reference sequence). The CDR3 sequence is 14 residues long. Between the trimmed V and J ends, which lost 3 bases and 4 bases, there was a span of 15 bases. This chain's CDR3 is CSASPVQVTYGYTF. DNA of the CDR3: TGCAGTGCTAGTCCAGTACAGGTTACCTATGGCTACACCTTC.

The genes are TRBV5-1 and TRBJ2-7; TRBD1 agrees at 10 bases. The CDR3 totals 16 residues. Germline V gene sequence: CDR1 SGHRS, CDR2 YFSETQ. Trimming took 2 bases from V and 5 from J; bases not matched to a gene: 10. Here the CDR3 reads CASSFILTGGMDEQYF. DNA for the CDR3: TGCGCCAGCAGCTTTATCCTGACAGGGGGCATGGACGAGCAGTACTTC.

This chain uses TRBV5-1 with TRBJ1-1; 8 bases line up with TRBD1. CDR3 size: 14 residues. CDR1 is SGHRS, CDR2 YFSETQ, per germline. Trimming took 0 bases from V and 5 from J; bases not matched to a gene: 3. DNA of the CDR3: TGCGCCAGCAGCTTGGAAGACAGGGGAACTGAAGCTTTCTTT. Encoded protein: CASSLEDRGTEAFF.

The chain links TRBV7-9 to TRBJ1-2; a possible D gene is TRBD1 (5 bases). This CDR3 spans 14 amino acids. Between the trimmed V and J ends, which lost 4 bases and 8 bases, there was a span of 17 bases. Germline V gives CDR1 SEHNR, CDR2 FQNEAQ (reference sequence). CDR3 region: CASSSDAEGRGYTF. The CDR3 DNA reads TGTGCCAGCAGCTCAGATGCGGAGGGGAGGGGCTACACCTTC.

This clone was seen a single time. The rearrangement links TRBV2 to TRBJ1-6; D is uncertain. Germline-derived CDR1 and CDR2 are SNHLY and FYNNEI. The CDR3 has 13 residues. Between the trimmed V and J ends, which lost 3 bases and 8 bases, there was a span of 8 bases. The CDR3 sequence: CASSDRSDSPLHF. The DNA for the CDR3 is TGTGCCAGCAGTGACAGGTCGGATTCACCCCTCCACTTT.

V and J are TRBV5-6 and TRBJ1-1; TRBD1 is a possible D gene (5 bases). The germline V gene encodes CDR1 SGHDT and CDR2 YYEEEE. The germline V and J ends were trimmed by 3 bases and 0 bases, with 21 bases remaining between them. The length of the CDR3 is 18 residues. The CDR3 is CASSSAAGGGRMNTEAFF. The CDR3 DNA reads as TGTGCCAGCAGCTCCGCGGCGGGGGGAGGAAGAATGAACACTGAAGCTTTCTTT.